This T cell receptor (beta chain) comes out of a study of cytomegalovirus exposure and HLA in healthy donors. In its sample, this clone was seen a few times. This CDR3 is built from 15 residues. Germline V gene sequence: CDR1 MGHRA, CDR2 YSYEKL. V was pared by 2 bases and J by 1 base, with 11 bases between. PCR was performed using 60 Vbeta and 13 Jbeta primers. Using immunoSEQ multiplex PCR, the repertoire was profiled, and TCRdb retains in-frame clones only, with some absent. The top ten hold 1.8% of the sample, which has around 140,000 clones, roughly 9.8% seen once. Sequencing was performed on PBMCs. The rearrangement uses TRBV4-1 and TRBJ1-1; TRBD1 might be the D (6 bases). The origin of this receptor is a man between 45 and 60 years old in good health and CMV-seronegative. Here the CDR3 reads CASSQPGHANTEAFF. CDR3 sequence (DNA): TGCGCCAGCAGCCAACCGGGACACGCGAACACTGAAGCTTTCTTT.